Sequencing of this TCR beta chain was carried out in a study of blood T cell repertoires in COVID-19. Overall study context: Samples came from the United States, Italy and Spain, spanning acute and convalescent COVID-19. The analysed material was cDNA or gDNA that came from T cells, B-cell-depleted T cells, or PBMCs.

Trimming took 6 bases from V and 4 from J; bases not matched to a gene: 9. Germline V gene data show CDR1 as ENHRY and CDR2 as SYGVKD. The CDR3 has 15 residues. Original processing methods: Researchers report that nucleated cell counts were estimated from reference gene primer amplification. Profiling relied on immunoSEQ multiplex PCR, and the TCRdb table lists in-frame clones only, not all of them. For V, J and clone size, that table is used; D and trimming come from the DNA. The table lists 25,000 to 35,000 clones, approximately 85% of them singletons. The genes are TRBV10-3 and TRBJ1-2; 9 bases match TRBD1. The clonotype originates from an elderly man with active COVID-19. The sequencing sample was made of peripheral blood. This chain's CDR3 is CAISPQGASGYGYTF. The CDR3, as DNA: TGTGCCATCAGCCCACAGGGGGCTTCTGGCTATGGCTACACCTTC.